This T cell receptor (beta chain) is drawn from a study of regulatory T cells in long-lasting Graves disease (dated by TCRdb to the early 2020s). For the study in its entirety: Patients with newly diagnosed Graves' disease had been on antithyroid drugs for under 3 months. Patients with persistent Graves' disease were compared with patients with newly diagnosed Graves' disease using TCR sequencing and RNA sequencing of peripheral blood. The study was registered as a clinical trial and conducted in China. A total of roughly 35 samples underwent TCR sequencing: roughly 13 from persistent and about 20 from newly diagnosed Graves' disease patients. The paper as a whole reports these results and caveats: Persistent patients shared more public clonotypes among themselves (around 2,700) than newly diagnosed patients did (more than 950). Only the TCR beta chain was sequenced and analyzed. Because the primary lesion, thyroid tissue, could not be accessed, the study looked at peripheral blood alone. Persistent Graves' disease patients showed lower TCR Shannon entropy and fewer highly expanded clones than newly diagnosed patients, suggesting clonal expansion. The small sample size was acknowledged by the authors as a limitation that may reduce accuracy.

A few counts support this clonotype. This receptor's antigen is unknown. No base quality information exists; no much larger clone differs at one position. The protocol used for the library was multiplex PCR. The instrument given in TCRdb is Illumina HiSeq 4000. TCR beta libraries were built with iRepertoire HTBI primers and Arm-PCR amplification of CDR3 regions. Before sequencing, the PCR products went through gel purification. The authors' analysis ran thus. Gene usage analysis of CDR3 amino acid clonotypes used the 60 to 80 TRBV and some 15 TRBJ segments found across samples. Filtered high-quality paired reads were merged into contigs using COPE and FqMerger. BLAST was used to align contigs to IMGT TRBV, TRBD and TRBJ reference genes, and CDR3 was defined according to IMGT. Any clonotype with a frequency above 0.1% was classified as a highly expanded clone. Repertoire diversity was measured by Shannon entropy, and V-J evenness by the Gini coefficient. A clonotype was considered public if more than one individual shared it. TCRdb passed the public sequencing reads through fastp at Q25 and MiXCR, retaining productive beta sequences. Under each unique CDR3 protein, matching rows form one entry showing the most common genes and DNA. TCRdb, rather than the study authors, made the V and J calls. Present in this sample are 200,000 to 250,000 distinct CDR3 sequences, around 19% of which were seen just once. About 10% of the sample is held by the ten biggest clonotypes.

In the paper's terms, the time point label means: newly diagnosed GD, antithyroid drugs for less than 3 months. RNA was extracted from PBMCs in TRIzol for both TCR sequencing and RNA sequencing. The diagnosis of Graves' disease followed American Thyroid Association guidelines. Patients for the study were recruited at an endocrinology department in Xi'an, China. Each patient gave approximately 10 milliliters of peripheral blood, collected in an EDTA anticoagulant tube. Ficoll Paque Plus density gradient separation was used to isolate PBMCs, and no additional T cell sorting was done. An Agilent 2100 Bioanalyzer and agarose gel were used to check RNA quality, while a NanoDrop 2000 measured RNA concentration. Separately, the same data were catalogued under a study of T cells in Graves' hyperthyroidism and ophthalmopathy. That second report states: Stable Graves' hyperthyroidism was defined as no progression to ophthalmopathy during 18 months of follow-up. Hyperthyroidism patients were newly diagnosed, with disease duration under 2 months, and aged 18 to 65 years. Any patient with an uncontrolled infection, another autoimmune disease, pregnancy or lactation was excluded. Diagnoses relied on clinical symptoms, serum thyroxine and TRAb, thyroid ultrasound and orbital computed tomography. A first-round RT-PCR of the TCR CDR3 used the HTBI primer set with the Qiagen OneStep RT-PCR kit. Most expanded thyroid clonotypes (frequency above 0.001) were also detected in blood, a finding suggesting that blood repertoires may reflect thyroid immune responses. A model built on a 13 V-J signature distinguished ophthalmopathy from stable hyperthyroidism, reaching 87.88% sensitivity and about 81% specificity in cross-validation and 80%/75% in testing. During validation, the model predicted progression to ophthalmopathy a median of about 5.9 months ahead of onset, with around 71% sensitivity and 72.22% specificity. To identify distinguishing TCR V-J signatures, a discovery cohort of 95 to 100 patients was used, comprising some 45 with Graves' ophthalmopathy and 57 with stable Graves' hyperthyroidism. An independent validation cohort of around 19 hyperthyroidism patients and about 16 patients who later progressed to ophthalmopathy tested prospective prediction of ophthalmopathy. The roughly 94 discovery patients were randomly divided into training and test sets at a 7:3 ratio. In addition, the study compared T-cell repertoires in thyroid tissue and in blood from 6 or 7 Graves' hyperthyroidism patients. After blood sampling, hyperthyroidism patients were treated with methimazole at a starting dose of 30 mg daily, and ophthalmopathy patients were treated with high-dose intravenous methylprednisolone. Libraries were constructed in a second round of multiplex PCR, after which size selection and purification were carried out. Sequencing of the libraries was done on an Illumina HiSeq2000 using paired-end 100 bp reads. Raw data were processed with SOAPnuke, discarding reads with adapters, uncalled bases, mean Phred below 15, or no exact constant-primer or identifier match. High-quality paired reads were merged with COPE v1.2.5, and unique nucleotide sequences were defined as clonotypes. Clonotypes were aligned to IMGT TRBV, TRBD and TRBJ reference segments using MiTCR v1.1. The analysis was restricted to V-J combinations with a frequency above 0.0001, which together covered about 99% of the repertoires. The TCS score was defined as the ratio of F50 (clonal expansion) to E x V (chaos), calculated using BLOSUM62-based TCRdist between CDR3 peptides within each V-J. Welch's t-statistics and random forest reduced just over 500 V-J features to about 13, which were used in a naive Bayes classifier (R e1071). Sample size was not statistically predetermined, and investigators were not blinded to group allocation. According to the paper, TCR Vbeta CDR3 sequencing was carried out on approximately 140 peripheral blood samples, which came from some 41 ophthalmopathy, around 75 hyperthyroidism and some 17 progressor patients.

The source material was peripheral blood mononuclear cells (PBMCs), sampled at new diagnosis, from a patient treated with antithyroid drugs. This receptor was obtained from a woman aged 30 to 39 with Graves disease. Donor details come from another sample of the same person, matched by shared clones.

The CDR3 is CASSIKDRYNSPLHF. The nucleotide sequence is TGTGCCAGTAGTATCAAGGACAGGTATAATTCACCCCTCCACTTT. The chain couples TRBV19 to TRBJ1-6; 7 bases in between match TRBD1. Based on the germline V gene (reference sequence), the CDR1 and CDR2 sequences are LNHDA and SQIVND. For this chain, trimming is 3 bases at the V end and 4 bases at the J end, and the number of junction bases without a gene match is 3. The CDR3 sequence holds 15 residues, the cysteine and phenylalanine included. Only the CDR3 DNA is retained, 45 bases long and in frame from the first base.